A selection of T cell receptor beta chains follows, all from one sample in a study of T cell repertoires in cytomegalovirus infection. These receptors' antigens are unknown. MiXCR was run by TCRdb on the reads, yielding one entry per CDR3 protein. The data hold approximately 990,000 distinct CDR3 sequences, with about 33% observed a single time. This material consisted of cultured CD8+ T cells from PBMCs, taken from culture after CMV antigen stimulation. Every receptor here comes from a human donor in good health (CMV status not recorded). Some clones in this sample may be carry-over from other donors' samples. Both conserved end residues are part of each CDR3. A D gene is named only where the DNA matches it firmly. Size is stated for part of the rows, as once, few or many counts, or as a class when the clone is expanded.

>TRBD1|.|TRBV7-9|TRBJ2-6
CASSHTGQGAGANVLTF
TGTGCCAGCAGCCACACGGGACAGGGGGCCGGGGCCAACGTCCTGACTTTC
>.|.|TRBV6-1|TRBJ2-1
CASSERRGPYNEQFF
TGTGCCAGCAGTGAAAGGAGGGGGCCCTACAATGAGCAGTTCTTC
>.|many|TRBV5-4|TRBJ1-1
CASSSGFGGTEAFF
TGTGCCAGCAGCTCAGGGTTCGGAGGCACTGAAGCTTTCTTT
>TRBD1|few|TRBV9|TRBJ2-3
CASSTGQGAKDTQYF
TGTGCCAGCAGCACCGGCCAGGGGGCCAAAGATACGCAGTATTTT
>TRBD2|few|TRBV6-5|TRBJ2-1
CASSYSAAGGYNEQFF
TGTGCCAGCAGTTACTCTGCAGCGGGGGGGTACAATGAGCAGTTCTTC
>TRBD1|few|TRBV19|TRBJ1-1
CASSNLQGAMNTEAFF
TGTGCCAGTAGTAACCTACAGGGGGCCATGAACACTGAAGCTTTCTTT
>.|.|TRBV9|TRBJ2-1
CASSVVGGVKNEQFF
TGTGCCAGCAGCGTAGTGGGGGGTGTGAAAAATGAGCAGTTCTTC
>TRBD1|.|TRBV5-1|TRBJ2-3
CASSLVRDRITDTQYF
TGCGCCAGCAGCTTGGTCCGGGACAGGATCACAGATACGCAGTATTTT
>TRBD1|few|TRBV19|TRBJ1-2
CASLWVGGVDYGYTF
TGTGCCAGTCTCTGGGTAGGGGGCGTCGACTATGGCTACACCTTC
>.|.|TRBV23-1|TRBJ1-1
CASSQWGPEAFF
TGCGCCAGCAGTCAATGGGGCCCTGAAGCTTTCTTT
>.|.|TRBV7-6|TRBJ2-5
CASSLLGLQETQYF
TGTGCCAGCAGCTTACTGGGACTCCAAGAGACCCAGTACTTC
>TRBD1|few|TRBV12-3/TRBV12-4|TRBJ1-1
CASRRDRRVTEAFF
TGTGCCAGCAGAAGGGACAGGCGTGTCACTGAAGCTTTCTTT
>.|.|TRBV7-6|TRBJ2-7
CASSLADNSYEQYF
TGTGCCAGCAGCTTAGCGGACAACTCCTACGAGCAGTACTTC
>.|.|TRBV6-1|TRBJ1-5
CASSEQENQPQHF
TGTGCCAGCAGTGAACAGGAGAATCAGCCCCAGCATTTT
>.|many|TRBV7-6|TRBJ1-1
CASSPGLRNTEAFF
TGTGCCAGCAGCCCAGGTCTAAGGAACACTGAAGCTTTCTTT
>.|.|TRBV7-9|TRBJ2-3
CASSLRSTGTDTQYF
TGTGCCAGCAGCTTAAGATCCACAGGCACAGATACGCAGTATTTT